This T cell receptor beta chain was identified during a study of blood T cell repertoires in COVID-19. Study at large: The United States, Italy and Spain supplied acute and convalescent COVID-19 samples. In each case, the material was cDNA or gDNA derived from T cells, B-cell-depleted T cells, or PBMCs.

Source study methods: For nucleated cells, counts were estimated from reference gene primer amplification. Using immunoSEQ multiplex PCR, the repertoire was profiled, and TCRdb retains in-frame clones only, with some absent. V, J and clone size are those of that table, while D and trimming were read from the DNA. This table has about 170,000 clones, roughly four fifths appearing once. This CDR3 is 16 amino acids long. The germline V gene encodes CDR1 MNHEY and CDR2 SVGEGT. The J segment lost 4 bases and the V segment lost 1 base, leaving 7 bases of the junction unmatched. The chain recombines TRBV6-2 or TRBV6-3 with TRBJ2-5; the match to TRBD1 covers 9 bases. The specimen sequenced was peripheral blood. This clonotype was obtained from a middle-aged man who had recovered from COVID-19. CDR3 sequence: CASSYFGQGRRETQYF. The CDR3 coding sequence is TGTGCCAGCAGTTACTTCGGACAGGGGAGGAGAGAGACCCAGTACTTC.